These T cell receptor beta chains were read from a single sample in a study of shared clonotypes between healthy human individuals. The repertoire was sequenced with immunoSEQ multiplex PCR; TCRdb's copy has only in-frame clones and lacks some. The table shows roughly 2.1 million clones, with about 92% occurring only once. Sequences were obtained from naive CD8+ T cells from PBMCs. Every receptor here comes from a man between 18 and 29 years old in good health. Some clones in this sample may be carry-over from other donors' samples. The CDR3 runs from the conserved cysteine through the conserved F or W. D genes are given only for firm matches. Not every row has a clone size; where given, it reads once, few, many or a size class.

>TRBD1|NA|TRBV6-6|TRBJ1-1
CASSDRAGTEAFF
TGTGCCAGCAGCGACAGGGCGGGCACTGAAGCTTTCTTT
>TRBD2|NA|TRBV29-1|TRBJ2-1
CSLRSSGSGEQFF
TGCAGCTTGAGATCTAGCGGGAGCGGCGAGCAGTTCTTC
>NA|once|TRBV15|TRBJ2-1
CATSGQGTNEQFF
TGTGCCACCAGCGGGCAGGGTACCAATGAGCAGTTCTTC
>TRBD2|NA|TRBV4-1|TRBJ2-7
CASSQVVLAGSHEQYF
TGCGCCAGCAGCCAAGTAGTTCTAGCGGGATCACACGAGCAGTACTTC
>NA|NA|TRBV27|TRBJ2-2
CASSTSTGGYAGELFF
NA
>NA|NA|TRBV6-5|TRBJ1-6
CASSYSGGVPLHF
TGTGCCAGCAGTTACTCCGGGGGAGTGCCCCTCCACTTT
>TRBD1|NA|TRBV9|TRBJ2-1
CASSRNRDRESQFF
TGTGCCAGCAGCAGAAACCGGGACAGGGAATCGCAGTTCTTC
>TRBD2|NA|TRBV11-1|TRBJ2-5
CASSLALGLAGGIQETQYF
TGTGCCAGCAGCCTCGCCCTGGGACTAGCGGGAGGGATACAAGAGACCCAGTACTTC
>TRBD2|NA|TRBV13|TRBJ2-2
CASSPEAGGSGELFF
TGTGCCAGCAGCCCTGAAGCGGGAGGGTCTGGGGAGCTGTTTTTT
>NA|NA|TRBV28|TRBJ2-4
CACYGLAKNIQYF
TGTGCCTGCTACGGGTTGGCCAAAAACATTCAGTACTTC
>NA|NA|TRBV5-4|TRBJ2-5
CASSLDYQETQYF
TGTGCCAGCAGCTTGGACTACCAAGAGACCCAGTACTTC
>NA|NA|TRBV6-6|TRBJ2-7
CASSYSDTVAYEQYF
TGTGCCAGCAGTTACTCCGATACGGTTGCCTACGAGCAGTACTTC
>NA|NA|TRBV4-1|TRBJ2-7
CASSPGPSIDEQYF
TGCGCCAGCAGCCCGGGCCCTTCGATCGACGAGCAGTACTTC
>TRBD2|once|TRBV28|TRBJ2-7
CASSFGLAGIEQYF
TGTGCCAGCAGTTTCGGGCTAGCGGGAATCGAGCAGTACTTC
>NA|NA|TRBV7-9|TRBJ2-1
CASSSTGTLYNEQFF
TGTGCCAGCAGCTCCACCGGGACCCTCTACAATGAGCAGTTCTTC
>NA|NA|TRBV5-1|TRBJ2-4
CASSFSWGTKNIQYF
TGCGCCAGCAGCTTCTCGTGGGGAACCAAAAACATTCAGTACTTC